Presented here are 27 T cell receptor beta chains from one specimen sequenced in a study of tumor-infiltrating lymphocytes in primary liver carcinoma. A primer in the constant region served to generate TCR beta cDNA from about 470 ng of total RNA. Researchers made the TCR beta libraries by running three nested multiplex PCR rounds with slightly modified ARM-PCR. The study ran its first two PCR rounds for roughly 10 cycles each, using TRBV1-TRBV30 forward primers and a C-beta reverse primer. Using its own MiXCR run on the multiplex PCR reads, TCRdb lists one record per CDR3 protein. The sample consists of about 21,000 distinct CDR3 sequences, about three quarters of them appearing once. Unsorted bulk tissue (roughly 20-31 mg) underwent RNA and DNA co-extraction. Sequenced input: liver tumor tissue from sampling region 1. The subset is: tumor region T1, superior pole. These receptors all come from a woman aged 30 to 39 with primary liver carcinoma and hepatitis B virus infection.

In its sample, this clonotype was seen a few times. V gene TRBV6-5 combines with J gene TRBJ2-2; 7 bases align to TRBD1. V shed 9 bases and J 6 bases; nucleotides not matched to a gene: 13. In germline, CDR1 is MNHEY, CDR2 SVGAGI. This CDR3 comprises 15 residues. CDR3 nucleotides: TGTGCCAGTAGTCCGCAGACAGGGTTCGCCGGGGAGCTGTTTTTT. The encoded protein is CASSPQTGFAGELFF.

This clonotype was counted once. At one end the junction does not follow the germline gene, possibly because of a read error. The rearrangement joins TRBV30 to TRBJ1-1, with D unresolved. The CDR3 consists of 12 residues. Per germline, CDR1 GTSNPN and CDR2 SVGIG (reference sequence). In DNA form, the CDR3 reads TGTGCCTGGAGTGAAGTGATCACTGTAGCTTTCTTT. This translates into CAWSEVITVAFF.

The chain employs TRBV6-6 and TRBJ2-3; D perhaps matches TRBD2 (6 bases). Trimming removed 4 bases from V and 11 bases from J, with 28 bases in between. Germline lookup yields CDR1 MNHNY and CDR2 SVGAGI (reference sequence). The CDR3 covers 17 residues. For the CDR3, the DNA is TGTGCCAGCAGTTCCACAGTAGACCGGGGAGGCCGGATAGGGCAGTATTTT. Translated, it gives CASSSTVDRGGRIGQYF.

Notes on this clonotype: The CDR3 does not close with the conserved phenylalanine or tryptophan, likely indicating a read error. The chain has TRBV11-2 and TRBJ1-1; 10 positions agree with TRBD1. V was pared by 5 bases and J by 2 bases, with 20 bases of the junction left unmatched. The CDR3 length is 20 residues. Germline loops: CDR1 SGHAT, CDR2 FQNNGV. CDR3 DNA: TGTGCCAGCAGCGCTCGGGACAGGGGACGCAAGAGGTGTAGTAACACTGAAGCTTTCCGT. It yields the protein CASSARDRGRKRCSNTEAFR.

This clonotype came up once. A junction end diverges from the germline sequence, so it may reflect a read error. The genes are TRBV10-3 and TRBJ2-7; D possibly corresponds to TRBD2 (6 bases). Germline CDR1 ENHRY, CDR2 SYGVKD. There are 16 residues in the CDR3. DNA for the CDR3: TGTGCCATCAGTGAGTCGATCCTCGGGGGTTCCTACGAGCAGTATTTC. It is translated as CAISESILGGSYEQYF.

The chain recombines TRBV14 with TRBJ2-7, with D possibly matching TRBD2 (6 bases). This CDR3 region has 15 residues. Germline CDR1 is SGHDN and CDR2 is FVKESK. The CDR3 DNA follows: TGTGTTAGCAGCCAGGCGGCGGGGACTGACTATGAGCAGTACTTC. This encodes CVSSQAAGTDYEQYF.

Notes on this clonotype: The junction shows a germline mismatch at one end, possibly a read error. The chain links TRBV5-8 to TRBJ2-7; TRBD1 is a possible D gene (5 bases). The CDR3 contains 14 residues. Per the germline V gene, CDR1 is SGHTS and CDR2 is YDEGEE. The CDR3: CASSFNRQPYEQYF. The CDR3, as DNA: TGTGCCAGTAGCTTCAATAGACAGCCCTACGAGCAGTACTTC.

A remark on this clonotype: The CDR3 end shows no conserved phenylalanine or tryptophan, and so a read error is likely. The V and J genes are TRBV5-6 and TRBJ1-1; tentatively, D is TRBD1 (5 bases). Trimming took 2 bases from V and 10 from J, leaving 15 bases between them. CDR1 and CDR2 from the germline V gene are SGHDT and YYEEEE. This CDR3 region has 13 residues. The CDR3 DNA reads as TGTGCCAGCAGCTTTTGGGGCTGCAGGGTAGCTTTCCTT. Translating gives CASSFWGCRVAFL.

This clonotype was recorded at least ten times. The chain has TRBV11-2 and TRBJ2-3; TRBD2 matches 14 bases. The trim removed 5 bases at V and 3 bases at J, leaving 4 bases unmatched. CDR1 is SGHAT, CDR2 FQNNGV, per germline. This CDR3 comprises 16 residues. The CDR3 sequence: CASSQGLAGGTDTQYF. CDR3 DNA: TGTGCCAGCAGCCAAGGACTAGCGGGGGGTACAGATACGCAGTATTTT.

This clonotype counts as medium-sized. The rearrangement links TRBV6-6 to TRBJ2-3, with 8 bases identical to TRBD1. The CDR3 runs 16 residues. CDR1 is MNHNY, CDR2 SVGAGI, per germline (reference sequence). V shed 4 bases, J shed 0 bases, and the junction held 6 bases outside the gene matches. DNA for the CDR3: TGTGCCAGCAGTTCATACCGGGACAGGAGCACAGATACGCAGTATTTT. It codes for CASSSYRDRSTDTQYF.

Of note for this clonotype: The conserved phenylalanine or tryptophan normally closing the CDR3 is absent here, so this likely arose from a read error. The chain uses TRBV11-2 and TRBJ2-7, with 8 bases fitting TRBD2. CDR3 length equals 16 residues. Germline V lookup: CDR1 SGHAT, CDR2 FQNNGV. CDR3: CASSLAPSGRSYVQYL. CDR3 DNA sequence: TGTGCCAGCAGCTTAGCACCTAGCGGGCGCTCCTACGTGCAGTACTTA.

As concerns this clonotype: One end of the junction does not line up with germline, which may come from a read error. The chain links TRBV20-1 to TRBJ1-5; D is unclear. CDR1 is DFQATT, CDR2 SNEGSKA, per germline (reference sequence). The CDR3 spans 16 residues. The CDR3 DNA is TGCAATGCTAGATATGCCCTCCGGGGAGGCAATCAACCCCAGCATTTT. Translating it yields CNARYALRGGNQPQHF.

The chain couples TRBV4-3 to TRBJ2-1, with D possibly matching TRBD2 (6 bases). The germline CDR1 and CDR2 sequences are LGHNA and YSLEER. The CDR3 is 16 amino acids. The CDR3 loop is CVNSQGAGSSYNEQFF. CDR3 bases: TGCGTCAACAGCCAAGGTGCGGGAAGCTCCTACAATGAGCAGTTCTTC.

The rearrangement uses TRBV6-2 or TRBV6-3 and TRBJ1-5; TRBD1 matches 7 bases. CDR1 MNHEY and CDR2 SVGEGT come from the germline V gene. The V gene end was trimmed by 2 bases and the J gene end by 3 bases; junction bases not matched to a gene: 13. The CDR3 runs to 18 residues. CDR3 nucleotides: TGTGCCAGCAGTTACAGTGGACAGGCCAATTCTTTCAATCAGCCCCAGCATTTT. Its translation: CASSYSGQANSFNQPQHF.

This clonotype has more than one count but fewer than ten. V is TRBV11-3 and J is TRBJ2-1; D not certain. The CDR3 is 16 amino acids. Germline values: CDR1 SGHNT, CDR2 YENEEA. V was cut by 6 bases and J by 8 bases, with 23 bases left in between. The CDR3 coding sequence is TGTGCCAGCAGTTCTACGGGTCACAGCTTCTTGGATGAGCAGTTCTTC. It yields the protein CASSSTGHSFLDEQFF. Filled out from reference TRBV11-3 and TRBJ2-1, the complete variable domain reads EAGVVQSPRYKIIEKKQPVAFWCNPISGHNTLYWYLQNLGQGPELLIRYENEEAVDDSQLPKDRFSAERLKGVDSTLKIQPAELGDSAVYLCASSSTGHSFLDEQFFGPGTRLTVL.

Remarks on this clonotype: One junction end does not reproduce the germline sequence, and a read error may be involved. The chain links TRBV4-3 to TRBJ2-1; D is tentatively TRBD1 or TRBD2 (5 bases each). CDR1 is LGHNA, CDR2 YSLEER, per germline. The CDR3 is 16 amino acids. The CDR3: CSSSQNVVGPRDEQFF. The CDR3 DNA is TGCTCCAGCAGCCAAAACGTAGTGGGACCCAGAGATGAGCAGTTCTTC.

Notes on this clonotype: Germline is not matched at one junction end, which may reflect a read error. The V call is TRBV29-1, the J call TRBJ2-1; TRBD2 matches 7 bases. The CDR3 sequence is 12 residues long. Germline-derived CDR1 and CDR2 are SQVTM and ANQGSEA. The CDR3 DNA sequence: TGCAGTGCCATAAGGGACTACAATGGGCAGCTCTTC. This translates into CSAIRDYNGQLF.

Worth noting for this clonotype: At one boundary the junction diverges from the germline segment, which might be a read error. The V gene is TRBV5-1, the J gene TRBJ2-1, with D perhaps matching TRBD1 (5 bases). Germline values: CDR1 SGHRS, CDR2 YFSETQ. The length of the CDR3 is 17 residues. CDR3 bases: TGCGCCAGCAGCTGGGGCGCGGAATACTCAACCTACCATGAGCAGTTCTTC. It is translated as CASSWGAEYSTYHEQFF.

This clonotype has just one count. The CDR3 carries no conserved terminal phenylalanine or tryptophan, so it likely arises from a read error. The chain employs TRBV4-1 and TRBJ2-3; 8 nucleotides align to TRBD2. With V trimmed by 4 bases and J by 1 base, 19 bases remained unmatched. Germline values: CDR1 MGHRA, CDR2 YSYEKL. CDR3 length: 20 amino acids. CDR3 DNA: TGCGCCAGCAGCCCGCAACAGGGAGACTCTATACTAGCGGGCACAGATACGCAGTATTTA. This sequence encodes CASSPQQGDSILAGTDTQYL.

Note on this clonotype: Because the CDR3 is missing its conserved closing phenylalanine or tryptophan, this is likely a read error. The V call is TRBV29-1, the J call TRBJ2-1; TRBD2 is a possible D gene (5 bases). The CDR3 is made up of 11 amino acids. Germline V lookup: CDR1 SQVTM, CDR2 ANQGSEA. Between the trimmed V and J ends, which lost 3 bases and 7 bases, there was a span of 7 bases. The CDR3 bases are TGCAGCGTTGATCGGGGTAATGAGCAGTTCGTC. Translating gives CSVDRGNEQFV.

As regards this clonotype: The junction differs from germline at one of its ends, possibly a read error. The rearrangement links TRBV11-3 to TRBJ1-1, with TRBD1 as a possible D gene (6 bases). The CDR3 is 16 amino acids. CDR1 and CDR2 from the germline V gene are SGHNT and YENEEA. The CDR3 DNA reads as TGTGCCATCAGCTTCCCAGACAGGTTTATGAACACTGAAGCTTTCTTT. Protein sequence: CAISFPDRFMNTEAFF.

As for this clonotype: This sequence may be a read error, since a much larger clone differs from it by one base. The gene calls are TRBV11-1 and TRBJ2-3; D remains ambiguous. The CDR3 has 14 residues. Germline values: CDR1 SGHAT, CDR2 FQDESV (reference sequence). The CDR3 protein is CASSLRQRARESHF. CDR3 DNA sequence: TGTGCCAGCAGCTTAAGGCAACGTGCGAGAGAGTCTCACTTT.

This clonotype appeared many times. V is TRBV20-1 and J is TRBJ2-5; 11 nucleotides agree with TRBD2. Germline lookup yields CDR1 DFQATT and CDR2 SNEGSKA (reference sequence). The CDR3 runs 12 residues. The trim removed 6 bases at V and 4 bases at J, leaving 1 base unmatched. The chain's CDR3 is CSAGLAGETQYF. The CDR3 DNA follows: TGCAGTGCCGGACTAGCGGGAGAGACCCAGTACTTC.

This clonotype was seen just once. Since the CDR3 does not end with the conserved phenylalanine or tryptophan, this likely comes from a read error. Because the CDR3's place on the DNA is in doubt, the DNA is left out and the CDR3 is given as listed by TCRdb. V and J are TRBV11-2 and TRBJ2-1; the D call TRBD2 from the table was never checked on the DNA. CDR1 and CDR2 (germline): SGHAT, FQNNGV. The CDR3 has 16 residues if both end residues are counted. This chain's CDR3 is CASSFGSGRVGNGHFL.

Note on this clonotype: A read error may produce the germline difference seen at one junction end. The V and J genes are TRBV6-2 or TRBV6-3 and TRBJ2-6; TRBD1 is a possible D gene (5 bases). The germline CDR1 and CDR2 sequences are MNHEY and SVGEGT. The CDR3 length is 15 residues. The CDR3 here is CTSSCSGLGANVLNF. The CDR3, as DNA: TGTACCAGCAGTTGCAGTGGGCTTGGGGCCAACGTCCTGAATTTC.

Comment on this clonotype: At one of its ends the junction is not consistent with the germline gene, which may arise from a read error. The chain links TRBV7-8 to TRBJ1-5; no clear D. This CDR3 comprises 14 residues. Germline values: CDR1 SGHVS, CDR2 FQNEAQ. CDR3 nucleotides: TGTGCCGGCAGCCCCTTCCTTGGAGGCCAGCCCCAGCATTTT. Translated: CAGSPFLGGQPQHF.

The sample holds a few counts of this clonotype. The V call is TRBV5-4, the J call TRBJ2-3; a weak D match, TRBD1 (5 bases). Per germline, CDR1 SGHNT and CDR2 YYREEE (reference sequence). CDR3 length equals 17 residues. Trimming left V 4 bases short and J 10 bases short, with 28 bases between. As DNA, the CDR3 is TGTGCCAGCAGCGTAGACGGACACCCTCCACTCACAGACCCGCAGTATTTT. It is translated as CASSVDGHPPLTDPQYF.